These 23 T cell receptor beta chains share one sample of origin, sequenced in a study of human T cells and chemical hapten exposure (dated by TCRdb to about 2021). Library creation used RACE. Reads for this sample came from a NextSeq 500. TCRdb trimmed public reads at Q25 via fastp, called clones via MiXCR and kept in-frame beta chains. Each entry is one CDR3 protein sequence, shown with its most common DNA and genes. The sample table lists about 64,000 distinct CDR3 sequences, 11% of them with a count of one. Clones ranked in the top ten supply more than 2% of the sample. Reading the label with the study, this specimen's time point is: patch test 3, about 24 weeks after DPC sensitization. Interpreted using the paper, the treatment or condition label stands for: therapeutic diphenylcyclopropenone sensitization with weekly scalp DPC. The input for sequencing was whole blood, taken in connection with sensitization to the hapten diphenylcyclopropenone (DPC). The source of these receptors is a woman in her 30s with alopecia areata. Some clones in this sample may be carry-over from other donors' samples.

This clonotype was detected a few times. The chain joins TRBV20-1 to TRBJ1-4; D not resolved. The CDR3 length is 11 residues. V was pared by 6 bases and J by 9 bases, with 11 bases between. Germline V gene lookup returns CDR1 DFQATT and CDR2 SNEGSKA (reference sequence). CDR3 residues: CSAQRPKKLFF. For the CDR3, the DNA is TGCAGTGCCCAACGCCCGAAAAAACTGTTTTTT.

This clonotype was counted between two and nine times. This chain's CDR3 is CASSQVGKLSTNTEAFF. In nucleotides, the CDR3 is TGTGCCAGCAGCCAAGTAGGGAAACTTTCAACGAACACTGAAGCTTTCTTT. The chain couples TRBV14 to TRBJ1-1; D remains ambiguous. Trimming took 1 base from V and 1 from J, leaving 16 bases between them. The CDR3 covers 17 residues. The germline V gene has CDR1 SGHDN and CDR2 FVKESK.

Ten or more counts support this clonotype. The chain links TRBV7-2 to TRBJ2-3; unclear D gene. CDR1 and CDR2 from the germline V gene are SGHTA and FQGNSA. This CDR3 region has 13 residues. V was shortened by 5 bases and J by 1 base, with 7 bases between the two germline ends. Here the CDR3 reads CASSPPGTDTQYF. DNA for the CDR3: TGTGCCAGCAGCCCTCCCGGCACAGATACGCAGTATTTT. Drawing the rest from reference TRBV7-2 and TRBJ2-3, the complete variable domain is GAGVSQSPSNKVTEKGKDVELRCDPISGHTALYWYRQSLGQGLEFLIYFQGNSAPDKSGLPSDRFSAERTGGSVSTLTIQRTQQEDSAVYLCASSPPGTDTQYFGPGTRLTVL.

The rearrangement joins TRBV27 to TRBJ2-3; TRBD2 might be the D (5 bases). The V end was cut by 4 bases, the J end by 6 bases, with 11 bases between. This CDR3 is 13 amino acids long. From germline, CDR1 is MNHEY and CDR2 SMNVEV (reference sequence). CDR3 protein: CASSWASSDTQYF. The CDR3 DNA is TGTGCCAGCAGTTGGGCTAGCTCGGATACGCAGTATTTT.

This clonotype has a count of ten or more. V usage is TRBV27 and J usage is TRBJ2-7; D may be TRBD1 (5 bases). Per the germline V gene, CDR1 is MNHEY and CDR2 is SMNVEV (reference sequence). The length of the CDR3 is 14 residues. Between the trimmed V and J ends, which lost 5 bases and 2 bases, there was a span of 13 bases. The CDR3 loop is CASSLWGGAYEQYF. CDR3 coding DNA: TGTGCCAGCAGTCTCTGGGGCGGAGCCTACGAGCAGTACTTC.

In its sample, this clonotype was seen a few times. The chain carries TRBV4-3 and TRBJ2-3; D gene unclear. This CDR3 spans 15 amino acids. Germline lookup yields CDR1 LGHNA and CDR2 YSLEER. The V gene lost 1 base and the J gene lost 4 bases, with 12 bases spanning the gap. CDR3 coding DNA: TGCGCCAGCAGCCAAGCCGGCAGGATGGCAGATACGCAGTATTTT. This sequence encodes CASSQAGRMADTQYF.

This sequence joins TRBV3-2 and TRBJ1-5. TRBV3-2 is assigned pseudogene status. The CDR3 has 11 residues. The CDR3 region is CASSQHQPQHF. The DNA of the CDR3 is TGTGCCAGCAGCCAACATCAGCCCCAGCATTTT.

This clonotype appeared a few times. V usage is TRBV5-1 and J usage is TRBJ2-1, with a weak D call TRBD2 (5 bases). V dropped 1 base and J dropped 6 bases, with 8 bases sitting between them. The CDR3 spans 13 residues. Germline values: CDR1 SGHRS, CDR2 YFSETQ. The CDR3 coding sequence is TGCGCCAGCAGCTTGACGGGGAGCAATGAGCAGTTCTTC. It specifies CASSLTGSNEQFF.

A few counts support this clonotype. The V gene is TRBV7-2, the J gene TRBJ1-2, with D possibly matching TRBD1 (6 bases). The germline V and J ends were trimmed by 3 bases and 4 bases, with 15 bases remaining between them. The length of the CDR3 is 15 residues. Germline V lookup: CDR1 SGHTA, CDR2 FQGNSA. In DNA form, the CDR3 reads TGTGCCAGCAGCTTCTTTCCAGGGGTTAGCTATGGCTACACCTTC. As protein: CASSFFPGVSYGYTF.

This clonotype appeared a few times. V gene TRBV7-3 combines with J gene TRBJ1-1; 9 bases fit TRBD1. CDR1 is SGHTA, CDR2 FQGTGA, per germline. CDR3 length: 13 amino acids. J lost 4 bases, V lost 4 bases, and 1 base had no gene match. The CDR3 sequence: CASSWGQGTEAFF. The DNA of the CDR3 is TGTGCCAGCAGCTGGGGACAGGGCACTGAAGCTTTCTTT.

V gene TRBV7-6 combines with J gene TRBJ2-1; 13 nucleotides match TRBD2. Germline V lookup: CDR1 SGHVS, CDR2 FNYEAQ. The CDR3 is made up of 17 amino acids. Germline trimming cut 5 bases from V and 0 bases from J; bases unmatched to any gene: 4. The CDR3 DNA sequence: TGTGCCAGCAGCGAAGGACTAGCGGGGGACTCCTACAATGAGCAGTTCTTC. This gives the protein CASSEGLAGDSYNEQFF.

The gene calls are TRBV20-1 and TRBJ2-1; TRBD1 aligns across 9 bases. Germline CDR1 reads DFQATT; CDR2 reads SNEGSKA (reference sequence). The J segment lost 4 bases and the V segment lost 5 bases, leaving 12 bases of the junction unmatched. This CDR3 region has 16 residues. This chain's CDR3 is CSAPNNRDRAYNEQFF. The CDR3 nucleotides read TGCAGTGCTCCCAATAACCGGGACAGGGCTTACAATGAGCAGTTCTTC.

This clonotype ranks as medium-sized (0.01 to 0.1%). The chain uses TRBV10-3 and TRBJ2-1; D might be TRBD2 (5 bases). Trimming left V 0 bases short and J 0 bases short, with 9 bases between. The CDR3 is 16 residues long. From germline, CDR1 is ENHRY and CDR2 SYGVKD. CDR3 in DNA: TGTGCCATCAGTGAGTCGAGGGAGAGCTCCTACAATGAGCAGTTCTTC. Translating it yields CAISESRESSYNEQFF.

V usage is TRBV6-1 and J usage is TRBJ2-7; D remains unclear. The CDR3 has 13 amino acids. Trimming took off 0 bases at V and 4 bases at J, with 7 bases between the two ends. Germline V gives CDR1 MNHNS, CDR2 SASEGT. The CDR3 DNA reads as TGTGCCAGCAGTGAAGCGCGAGGTTACGAGCAGTACTTC. As protein: CASSEARGYEQYF.

This rearrangement joins TRBV12-3 or TRBV12-4 to TRBJ2-5, with 11 bases lining up with TRBD1. V shed 4 bases, J shed 4 bases, and the junction held 11 bases outside the gene matches. There are 17 residues in the CDR3. CDR3 loop: CASSWGTGGTYRETQYF. The CDR3 nucleotides read TGTGCCAGCAGTTGGGGGACAGGGGGTACCTACCGAGAGACCCAGTACTTC.

V and J are TRBV5-1 and TRBJ1-1; 7 bases are a match to TRBD1. Germline V CDR1 and CDR2: SGHRS, YFSETQ. There are 16 residues in the CDR3. Losses at the gene ends were 5 bases for V and 0 bases for J; bases not matched to a gene: 10. The CDR3 nucleotides are TGCGCCAGCAGACGGCTAGGGGGCAACATGAACACTGAAGCTTTCTTT. This gives the protein CASRRLGGNMNTEAFF.

The genes are TRBV2 and TRBJ2-3, with 10 bases fitting TRBD2. After removal of 7 bases from V and 1 base from J, the junction contained 14 bases not matched to a gene. CDR3 length equals 18 residues. CDR1 and CDR2 (germline): SNHLY, FYNNEI. DNA for the CDR3: TGTGCCAGCATTGCGCTAGCGGGAGTGGGGACTGGCACAGATACGCAGTATTTT. Protein product: CASIALAGVGTGTDTQYF. Complete variable domain (other parts from reference TRBV2 and TRBJ2-3): EPEVTQTPSHQVTQMGQEVILRCVPISNHLYFYWYRQILGQKVEFLVSFYNNEISEKSEIFDDQFSVERPDGSNFTLKIRSTKLEDSAMYFCASIALAGVGTGTDTQYFGPGTRLTVL.

This clonotype was counted only a few times. The chain combines TRBV10-1 with TRBJ2-3, with TRBD1 as a possible D gene (5 bases). Trimming took off 8 bases at V and 4 bases at J, with 7 bases between the two ends. The CDR3 spans 11 residues. Germline V gene data show CDR1 as WNHNN and CDR2 as SYGVQD (reference sequence). The DNA for the CDR3 is TGCGCCAGCTCCAGGGCAGATACGCAGTATTTT. It translates to CASSRADTQYF.

This clonotype has a count of ten or more. CDR3 in DNA: TGCGCCAGCAGCCAGAGAGGGGCTCGAGGGGACGGGGAGCTGTTTTTT. It encodes CASSQRGARGDGELFF. The V and J genes are TRBV4-3 and TRBJ2-2; D is tentatively TRBD1 or TRBD2 (5 bases each). Per the germline V gene, CDR1 is LGHNA and CDR2 is YSLEER. Deletions cut 3 bases from V and 7 bases from J, with 18 bases between. The CDR3 covers 16 residues.

This clonotype was observed a few times. At one end the junction does not follow the germline gene, possibly because of a read error. The chain recombines TRBV7-8 with TRBJ2-3; tentatively, D is TRBD2 (6 bases). The CDR3 runs to 15 residues. Germline V gene sequence: CDR1 SGHVS, CDR2 FQNEAQ. The CDR3 coding sequence is TGTGCCAGCAGCTCCCGGGTTAGCGGCACAGATACGCAGTATTTC. This translates into CASSSRVSGTDTQYF.

V gene TRBV6-6 combines with J gene TRBJ2-5, with D maybe TRBD2 (6 bases). This CDR3 is built from 14 residues. Germline-derived CDR1 and CDR2 are MNHNY and SVGAGI (reference sequence). The V and J ends lost 4 bases and 3 bases respectively, with 12 bases between them. CDR3 region: CASSFPPGEETQYF. In nucleotides, the CDR3 is TGTGCCAGCAGTTTCCCCCCGGGGGAAGAGACCCAGTACTTC.

The chain recombines TRBV4-1 with TRBJ2-1, with TRBD2 matching 7 bases. Looked up from germline, CDR1 is MGHRA and CDR2 is YSYEKL. The CDR3 length is 15 residues. Trimming took 4 bases from V and 7 from J; bases not matched to a gene: 10. CDR3 in DNA: TGCGCCAGCAGCCTACCGCGGACGGGGGGTAATGAGCAGTTCTTC. Translated: CASSLPRTGGNEQFF.

This clonotype showed up many times. The rearrangement joins TRBV2 to TRBJ1-2; 7 nucleotides match TRBD1. Germline CDR1 and CDR2: SNHLY and FYNNEI. The V and J ends lost 5 bases and 7 bases, in that order; junction bases with no gene match: 10. CDR3 length: 14 amino acids. Written as DNA, the CDR3 is TGTGCCAGCAGTTTGTCACAGGGGTTGGGTGGCTACACCTTC. Protein product: CASSLSQGLGGYTF.